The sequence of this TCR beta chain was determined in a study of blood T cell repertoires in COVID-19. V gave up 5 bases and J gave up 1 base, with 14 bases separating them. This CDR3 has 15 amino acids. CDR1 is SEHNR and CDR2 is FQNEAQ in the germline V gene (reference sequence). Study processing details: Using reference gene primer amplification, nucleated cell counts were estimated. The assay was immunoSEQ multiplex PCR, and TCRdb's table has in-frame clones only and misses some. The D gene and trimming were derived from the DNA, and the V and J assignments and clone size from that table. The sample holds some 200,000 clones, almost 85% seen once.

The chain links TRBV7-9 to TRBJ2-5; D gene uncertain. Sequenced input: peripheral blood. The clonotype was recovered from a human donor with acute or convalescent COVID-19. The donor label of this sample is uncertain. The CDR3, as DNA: TGTGCCAGCAGCCCCCGTAACACGGGCCAAGAGACCCAGTACTTC. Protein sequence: CASSPRNTGQETQYF.